The T cell receptor beta chain described here comes from a study of blood T cell repertoires in COVID-19. Study at large: Some COVID-19 samples were acute and others convalescent; all came from the United States, Italy and Spain.

Source study methods: Reference gene primer amplification yielded estimated nucleated cell counts. TCRdb keeps only in-frame clones here, not all; method: immunoSEQ multiplex PCR. That table supplies the V and J calls and clone size; D and trimming were determined from the DNA. In the table there are approximately 230,000 clones, around 88% of which are singletons. Germline V gene sequence: CDR1 MNHEY, CDR2 SMNVEV (reference sequence). Trimming removed 7 bases from V and 1 base from J; junction bases left unmatched: 7. The CDR3 totals 14 residues. Sequenced sample: peripheral blood. The sequence derives from a man older than 75 with acute or convalescent COVID-19. The chain carries TRBV27 and TRBJ2-7; 7 bases are shared with TRBD1. CDR3 residues: CASTRQGSSYEQYF. The CDR3 DNA is TGTGCCAGCACCCGACAGGGCTCGTCCTACGAGCAGTACTTC.